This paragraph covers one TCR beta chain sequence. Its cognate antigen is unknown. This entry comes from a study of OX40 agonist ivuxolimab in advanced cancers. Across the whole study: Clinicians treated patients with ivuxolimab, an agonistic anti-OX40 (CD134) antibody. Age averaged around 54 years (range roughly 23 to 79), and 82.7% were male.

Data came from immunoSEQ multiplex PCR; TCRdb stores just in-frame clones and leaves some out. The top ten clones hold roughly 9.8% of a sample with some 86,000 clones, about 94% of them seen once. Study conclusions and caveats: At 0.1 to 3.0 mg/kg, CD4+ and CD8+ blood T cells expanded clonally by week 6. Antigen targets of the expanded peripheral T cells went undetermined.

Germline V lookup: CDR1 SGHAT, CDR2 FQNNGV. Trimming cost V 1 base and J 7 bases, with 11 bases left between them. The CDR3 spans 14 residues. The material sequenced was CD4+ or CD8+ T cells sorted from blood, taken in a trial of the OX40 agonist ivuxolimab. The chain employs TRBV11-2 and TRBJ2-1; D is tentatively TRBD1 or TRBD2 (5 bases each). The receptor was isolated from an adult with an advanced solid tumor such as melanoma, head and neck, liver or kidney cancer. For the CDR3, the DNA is TGTGCCAGCAGCTTAGGAGTTGGGGGAAATGAGCAGTTCTTC. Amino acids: CASSLGVGGNEQFF. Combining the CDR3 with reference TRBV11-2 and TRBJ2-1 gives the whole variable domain EAGVAQSPRYKIIEKRQSVAFWCNPISGHATLYWYQQILGQGPKLLIQFQNNGVVDDSQLPKDRFSAERLKGVDSTLKIQPAKLEDSAVYLCASSLGVGGNEQFFGPGTRLTVL.